The TCR beta chain described here comes from a study of CD8 T cells in ankylosing spondylitis. Study observations and caveats: Fewer than 10 highly homologous variants made up a TCR beta motif that seemed to typify ankylosing spondylitis blood. A subset of motif variants has previously been described in the synovial fluid and blood of reactive arthritis. Researchers reportedly found disease-linked clones significantly enriched in matched ankylosing spondylitis synovial fluid. Within peripheral blood, clones linked to disease were CD8+ and relatively rare.

This clonotype was seen more than once but under ten times. The antigen is not known. Trimming cost V 7 bases and J 7 bases; bases outside gene matches: 13. Per germline, CDR1 SQVTM and CDR2 ANQGSEA. This CDR3 has 14 amino acids. TCR beta libraries were made by quantitative 5'-RACE with molecular barcodes. TCRdb processed the 5' RACE reads anew with MiXCR; each CDR3 protein has one entry. The sample has hundreds of thousands of distinct CDR3 sequences, about 12% seen once; the top ten hold roughly 0.51%. Source material: blood, either unsorted or a sorted T cell fraction (not recorded which). The J gene is TRBJ2-7, the V gene TRBV29-1; TRBD2 agrees at 10 bases. This TCR was sampled from a male donor with ankylosing spondylitis. The CDR3 loop reads CSALGLAGVREQYF. Written as DNA, the CDR3 is TGCAGCGCCCTCGGGCTAGCGGGAGTAAGGGAGCAGTACTTC.